The present TCR beta chain was sequenced within a study of T cell repertoires in cytomegalovirus infection. Whole-study context: Evidence of both CMV infection and a matching HLA type came from public TCR beta signatures.

The table lists this clonotype with many counts. Its antigen is not known. One entry per CDR3 protein results from TCRdb running MiXCR on the reads. The sample carries roughly 990,000 distinct CDR3 sequences, 25% to 40% recorded once. This CDR3 comprises 12 residues. Looked up from germline, CDR1 is SGHVS and CDR2 is FNYEAQ. Trimming removed 8 bases from V and 3 bases from J, with 7 bases in between. Specimen: cultured CD8+ T cells from PBMCs, collected from culture after CMV antigen stimulation. The source is a human donor in good health (CMV status not recorded). Some clones in this sample may be carry-over from other donors' samples. The chain joins TRBV7-6 to TRBJ2-2, with D perhaps matching TRBD1 or TRBD2 (5 bases each). The CDR3 loop is CASRGYTGELFF. In DNA form, the CDR3 reads TGTGCCAGCCGGGGCTACACCGGGGAGCTGTTTTTT. The complete variable domain, with remaining parts taken from reference TRBV7-6 and TRBJ2-2, reads GAGVSQSPRYKVTKRGQDVALRCDPISGHVSLYWYRQALGQGPEFLTYFNYEAQQDKSGLPNDRFSAERPEGSISTLTIQRTEQRDSAMYRCASRGYTGELFFGEGSRLTVL.